This note documents a single T cell receptor beta chain sequence. The antigen is undetermined. The source of the sample is a study of tumor-infiltrating lymphocytes in localized non-small cell lung cancer. This CDR3 is 14 amino acids long. Germline CDR1 reads SGHDT; CDR2 reads YYEEEE. V was pared by 4 bases and J by 0 bases, with 4 bases of the junction left unmatched. The method was immunoSEQ multiplex PCR; TCRdb's version includes in-frame clones alone and lacks a portion of them. Among roughly 12,000 clones listed, just over 65% were seen once. Study-level results: Different pieces of the same tissue went to different assays, confounding technical variation with intratumor heterogeneity. Not all patients were TCR sequenced, owing to tissue quantity. No T-cell fraction difference was seen between IM1 and IM2 tumors.

This TCR was recovered from a human donor with non-small cell lung cancer. This chain joins TRBV5-6 and TRBJ2-7; TRBD2 matches at 7 bases. Input material: uninvolved lung tissue not adjacent to the tumor. The DNA of the CDR3 is TGTGCCAGCAGCCTGGGGGGGGACTCCTACGAGCAGTACTTC. It encodes CASSLGGDSYEQYF.